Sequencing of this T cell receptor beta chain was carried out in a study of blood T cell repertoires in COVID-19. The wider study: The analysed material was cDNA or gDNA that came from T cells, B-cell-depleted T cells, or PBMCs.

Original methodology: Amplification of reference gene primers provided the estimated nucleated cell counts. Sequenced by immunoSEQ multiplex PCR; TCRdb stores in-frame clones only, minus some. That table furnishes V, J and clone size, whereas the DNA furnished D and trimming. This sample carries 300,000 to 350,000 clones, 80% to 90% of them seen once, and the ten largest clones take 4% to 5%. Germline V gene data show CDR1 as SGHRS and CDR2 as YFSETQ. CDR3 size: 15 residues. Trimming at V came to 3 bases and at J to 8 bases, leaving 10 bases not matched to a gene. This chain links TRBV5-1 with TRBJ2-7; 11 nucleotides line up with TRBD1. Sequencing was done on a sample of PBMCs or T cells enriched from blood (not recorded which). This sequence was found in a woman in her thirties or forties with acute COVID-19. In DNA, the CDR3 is TGCGCCAGCAGCTCCCGGGGGGACAGGGGGGACCAGCAGTACTTC. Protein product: CASSSRGDRGDQQYF. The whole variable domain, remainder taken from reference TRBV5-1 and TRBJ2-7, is KAGVTQTPRYLIKTRGQQVTLSCSPISGHRSVSWYQQTPGQGLQFLFEYFSETQRNKGNFPGRFSGRQFSNSRSEMNVSTLELGDSALYLCASSSRGDRGDQQYFGPGTRLTVT.